This T cell receptor beta chain was profiled in a study of blood T cell repertoires in COVID-19. Germline V CDR1 and CDR2: MRHNA, SNTAGT. The CDR3 totals 15 residues. Trimming left V 7 bases short and J 3 bases short, with 19 bases between. Categorization into cohorts depended on clinical history that participants reported. Method: immunoSEQ multiplex PCR; TCRdb's copy keeps in-frame clones and lacks some. The repertoire holds some 530,000 clones, less than 90% seen once, with more than 7.5% in the top ten. The J gene is TRBJ2-7, the V gene TRBV6-4; weak D call: TRBD1 (6 bases). Material: PBMCs or T cells enriched from blood (not recorded which). This TCR was sampled from a woman in her fifties or sixties who had recovered from COVID-19. CDR3 protein: CASTRTELANYEQYF. In nucleotides, the CDR3 is TGTGCCAGCACCAGGACAGAGCTTGCTAACTACGAGCAGTACTTC.